The 13 T cell receptor beta chains listed next were all sequenced from one sample in a study of CXCR3-negative and CXCR3-positive naive CD8 T cells. 5' RACE that incorporated UMI labels was used to prepare the TRB cDNA libraries. TCRdb reprocessed the 5' RACE reads and keeps a single row for each CDR3 protein, giving no DNA. The sample includes about 150,000 distinct CDR3 sequences. Study outcomes and limitations: Naive cells with CXCR3 showed TRB CDR3s that were more hydrophobic than those in CXCR3-negative naive cells.

No antigen has been assigned to these receptors. The sequenced material came from naive CXCR3+ CD8+ T cells from blood. Subset indicated: CD45RO-CCR7+CD27+CD95- naive CD8+ T cells expressing CXCR3 (TNR3+). These receptors originate from a human donor in good health. Some clones in this sample may be carry-over from other donors' samples.

V is TRBV28 and J is TRBJ1-4. CDR3 size: 14 residues. Germline lookup yields CDR1 MDHEN and CDR2 SYDVKM. Here the CDR3 reads CASSLSGRREKLFF. The whole variable domain, remainder taken from reference TRBV28 and TRBJ1-4, is DVKVTQSSRYLVKRTGEKVFLECVQDMDHENMFWYRQDPGLGLRLIYFSYDVKMKEKGDIPEGYSVSREKKERFSLILESASTNQTSMYLCASSLSGRREKLFFGSGTQLSVL.

The rearrangement links TRBV7-3 to TRBJ2-1. CDR3 length: 13 amino acids. Germline V gene sequence: CDR1 SGHTA, CDR2 FQGTGA. The CDR3 spells CASSRIIGDEQFF. Full variable domain (missing parts from reference TRBV7-3 and TRBJ2-1): GAGVSQTPSNKVTEKGKYVELRCDPISGHTALYWYRQSLGQGPEFLIYFQGTGAADDSGLPNDRFFAVRPEGSVSTLKIQRTERGDSAVYLCASSRIIGDEQFFGPGTRLTVL.

V usage is TRBV28 and J usage is TRBJ2-1; the TCRdb D gene call, TRBD2, has no DNA to confirm it. This CDR3 region has 16 residues. Germline CDR1 MDHEN, CDR2 SYDVKM. The chain's CDR3 is CASSPRLAGNYNEQFF. The variable domain in full, completed from reference TRBV28 and TRBJ2-1, reads DVKVTQSSRYLVKRTGEKVFLECVQDMDHENMFWYRQDPGLGLRLIYFSYDVKMKEKGDIPEGYSVSREKKERFSLILESASTNQTSMYLCASSPRLAGNYNEQFFGPGTRLTVL.

The rearrangement joins TRBV15 to TRBJ2-3. The CDR3 is made up of 14 amino acids. Germline V lookup: CDR1 LNHNV, CDR2 YYDKDF (reference sequence). The CDR3 loop reads CATSRETSTDTQYF.

The rearrangement uses TRBV27 and TRBJ2-2; the TRBD1 assignment by TCRdb is unverifiable without DNA. Per germline, CDR1 MNHEY and CDR2 SMNVEV (reference sequence). The CDR3 sequence is 15 residues long. The CDR3 spells CASRLAGGRTGELFF.

This chain uses TRBV11-2 with TRBJ2-1; the D gene TCRdb calls, TRBD2, cannot be checked with no DNA. Germline-derived CDR1 and CDR2 are SGHAT and FQNNGV. This CDR3 comprises 17 residues. CDR3 residues: CASSLATGLAGGYEQFF.

The V call is TRBV29-1, the J call TRBJ2-1; TCRdb indicates TRBD1, and absent DNA this call remains unverified. The CDR3 sequence is 14 residues long. CDR1 and CDR2 from the germline V gene are SQVTM and ANQGSEA. CDR3 sequence reads: CSVEIGGGAPEQFF.

V usage is TRBV25-1 and J usage is TRBJ2-2; TCRdb picks TRBD1, but there is no DNA to check that call. CDR3 length: 16 amino acids. The V gene's germline CDR1 is MGHDK and CDR2 SYGVNS. CDR3: CASSEPGQGRTGELFF. The complete variable domain, with remaining parts taken from reference TRBV25-1 and TRBJ2-2, reads EADIYQTPRYLVIGTGKKITLECSQTMGHDKMYWYQQDPGMELHLIHYSYGVNSTEKGDLSSESTVSRIRTEHFPLTLESARPSHTSQYLCASSEPGQGRTGELFFGEGSRLTVL.

V is TRBV6-5 and J is TRBJ1-1. The CDR3 is made up of 15 amino acids. Germline V gives CDR1 MNHEY, CDR2 SVGAGI. The CDR3 loop is CASSYSGGSGTEAFF.

The chain has TRBV20-1 and TRBJ2-2; checking the TCRdb D call of TRBD1 is not possible without DNA. Germline V gives CDR1 DFQATT, CDR2 SNEGSKA (reference sequence). The length of the CDR3 is 17 residues. CDR3 residues: CSARDGRGRKDTGELFF.

The CDR3 is CASSGLGQPSEQYF. V and J are TRBV7-2 and TRBJ2-7; without DNA, the TCRdb call of TRBD1 cannot be checked. The CDR3 loop spans 14 amino acids. Germline V gene lookup returns CDR1 SGHTA and CDR2 FQGNSA. The full variable domain, rest sourced from reference TRBV7-2 and TRBJ2-7, is GAGVSQSPSNKVTEKGKDVELRCDPISGHTALYWYRQSLGQGLEFLIYFQGNSAPDKSGLPSDRFSAERTGGSVSTLTIQRTQQEDSAVYLCASSGLGQPSEQYFGPGTRLTVT.

V gene TRBV11-2 combines with J gene TRBJ2-7. CDR1 and CDR2 (germline): SGHAT, FQNNGV. The CDR3 is 14 amino acids. The CDR3 is CASSFNGLSYEQYF.

This chain uses TRBV19 with TRBJ1-2. Germline V CDR1 and CDR2: LNHDA, SQIVND (reference sequence). The CDR3 has 14 residues. The CDR3 here is CASSMESRTYGYTF.